These 23 T cell receptor beta chains share one sample of origin, sequenced in a study of cytomegalovirus exposure and HLA in healthy donors. The PCR was carried out with 60 Vbeta primers and 13 Jbeta primers. Measured with immunoSEQ multiplex PCR; TCRdb has only the in-frame clones, and not every one. The table has fewer than 250,000 clones, more than 80% seen once. The sample comprised PBMCs. These TCRs come from a man aged 25-45 years in good health and CMV-seronegative.

This chain connects TRBV28 to TRBJ1-2; TRBD1 agrees at 9 bases. Germline CDR1 reads MDHEN; CDR2 reads SYDVKM. The CDR3 consists of 15 residues. V lost 8 bases and J lost 5; bases outside the gene matches: 12. The CDR3 spells CASSKGDRAFYGYTF. The DNA of the CDR3 is TGTGCCAGCTCCAAAGGGGACAGGGCGTTTTATGGCTACACCTTC.

The chain combines TRBV5-4 with TRBJ2-5; TRBD1 agrees at 9 bases. The CDR3 extends over 16 amino acids. Trimming at V came to 0 bases and at J to 5 bases, leaving 8 bases not matched to a gene. From germline, CDR1 is SGHNT and CDR2 YYREEE (reference sequence). The CDR3 protein is CASSLGGQGLSETQYF. DNA for the CDR3: TGTGCCAGCAGCTTGGGGGGACAGGGACTTTCTGAGACCCAGTACTTC.

This chain uses TRBV5-4 with TRBJ2-1; 8 bases line up with TRBD1. The junction had 2 bases not matched to a gene; V was cut back by 0 bases and J by 12 bases. The CDR3 has 12 residues. Germline-derived CDR1 and CDR2 are SGHNT and YYREEE (reference sequence). The CDR3 coding sequence is TGTGCCAGCAGCTTGGCCAGGGGGCGGCAGTTCTTC. Encoded protein: CASSLARGRQFF.

This sequence joins TRBV7-8 and TRBJ2-1, with 8 bases that match TRBD2. This CDR3 comprises 18 residues. Germline CDR1 is SGHVS and CDR2 is FQNEAQ. V lost 5 bases to trimming and J lost 0 bases; unmatched junction nucleotides: 12. The CDR3 loop reads CASSPRPGGVSSYNEQFF. Written as DNA, the CDR3 is TGTGCCAGCAGCCCCAGGCCCGGGGGGGTGAGCTCCTACAATGAGCAGTTCTTC.

The chain carries TRBV19 and TRBJ2-2; TRBD2 matches 7 bases. Germline V lookup: CDR1 LNHDA, CDR2 SQIVND (reference sequence). Trimming at V came to 5 bases and at J to 4 bases, leaving 19 bases not matched to a gene. This CDR3 contains 19 residues. The DNA for the CDR3 is TGTGCCAGTAGTCGAGAGGGGTTCGGGGGGTCTTTGGCCACCGGGGAGCTGTTTTTT. It translates to CASSREGFGGSLATGELFF.

This clone has only one observation. Written as DNA, the CDR3 is TGTGCCAGCAGCCTCCGGACAGGGCTGAACACCGGGGAGCTGTTTTTT. It specifies CASSLRTGLNTGELFF. V gene TRBV7-9 combines with J gene TRBJ2-2; TRBD1 matches 8 bases. Germline V gene data show CDR1 as SEHNR and CDR2 as FQNEAQ (reference sequence). There are 16 residues in the CDR3. Unmatched junction bases numbered 6, after V lost 5 bases and J lost 1 base.

The sample holds one count of this clone. The chain recombines TRBV7-2 with TRBJ2-1; 8 bases fit TRBD2. There are 14 residues in the CDR3. V lost 3 bases and J lost 7; bases outside the gene matches: 5. Germline lookup yields CDR1 SGHTA and CDR2 FQGNSA. The CDR3 here is CASSFGGAANEQFF. In nucleotides, the CDR3 is TGTGCCAGCAGCTTCGGGGGGGCCGCGAATGAGCAGTTCTTC.

V usage is TRBV2 and J usage is TRBJ1-1; TRBD1 aligns across 7 bases. Losses at the gene ends were 8 bases for V and 0 bases for J; bases not matched to a gene: 6. Germline-derived CDR1 and CDR2 are SNHLY and FYNNEI. The CDR3 covers 14 residues. CDR3 loop: CASGTDILNTEAFF. CDR3 DNA sequence: TGTGCCAGCGGGACAGATATCTTGAACACTGAAGCTTTCTTT.

The genes are TRBV28 and TRBJ1-2; D is perhaps TRBD1 (6 bases). Germline-derived CDR1 and CDR2 are MDHEN and SYDVKM. The CDR3 consists of 13 residues. Trimming cost V 5 bases and J 6 bases, with 13 bases left between them. The CDR3 DNA sequence: TGTGCCAGCAGTCCCGCTAACAGGGATGGCTACACCTTC. Translating it yields CASSPANRDGYTF.

As DNA, the CDR3 is TGCGCCAGCGCCGCCGGGACAGGGAATAATTCACCCCTCCACTTT. This encodes CASAAGTGNNSPLHF. V usage is TRBV5-1 and J usage is TRBJ1-6, with 9 bases matching TRBD1. The CDR3 is 15 amino acids. Germline V gives CDR1 SGHRS, CDR2 YFSETQ. Trimming took 7 bases from V and 5 from J; bases not matched to a gene: 7.

This clone was seen only once. The rearrangement joins TRBV25-1 to TRBJ2-1; D call uncertain. The length of the CDR3 is 12 residues. The germline V gene has CDR1 MGHDK and CDR2 SYGVNS. Trimming took off 4 bases at V and 4 bases at J, with 5 bases between the two ends. CDR3 in amino acids: CASSVGYNEQFF. DNA for the CDR3: TGTGCCAGCAGTGTCGGTTACAATGAGCAGTTCTTC.

The V gene is TRBV21-1, the J gene TRBJ1-2; no DNA check was done on the table's D call, TRBD1. TRBV21-1 is reported as a pseudogene. This CDR3 comprises 16 residues. In DNA form, the CDR3 reads TGTGCCAGCATCGCCCATAACCGGGACAGGAGGAAAGGCTACACCTTC. It is translated as CASIAHNRDRRKGYTF.

The gene calls are TRBV4-2 and TRBJ2-7, with a possible D match to TRBD1 (5 bases). CDR1 is LGHNA, CDR2 YNFKEQ, per germline. The CDR3 extends over 13 amino acids. Trimming left V 2 bases short and J 3 bases short, with 8 bases between. The CDR3 reads CASSQSDSYEQYF. Written as DNA, the CDR3 is TGTGCCAGCAGCCAATCCGACAGCTACGAGCAGTACTTC.

The chain recombines TRBV4-1 with TRBJ2-7; D call uncertain. Looked up from germline, CDR1 is MGHRA and CDR2 is YSYEKL. CDR3 length: 13 residues. Trimming stripped 0 bases from V and 3 bases from J, with 6 bases between. The CDR3 sequence is CASSQDVYYEQYF. CDR3 in DNA: TGCGCCAGCAGCCAAGATGTCTACTACGAGCAGTACTTC.

V and J are TRBV7-9 and TRBJ2-3; TRBD2 matches at 9 bases. This CDR3 has 14 amino acids. Germline lookup yields CDR1 SEHNR and CDR2 FQNEAQ (reference sequence). Losses at the gene ends were 8 bases for V and 2 bases for J; bases not matched to a gene: 5. CDR3 nucleotides: TGTGCCAGCCGCGGGGGGGCCATCACAGATACGCAGTATTTT. The encoded protein is CASRGGAITDTQYF. The full variable domain, completed using reference TRBV7-9 and TRBJ2-3, is DTGVSQNPRHKITKRGQNVTFRCDPISEHNRLYWYRQTLGQGPEFLTYFQNEAQLEKSRLLSDRFSAERPKGSFSTLEIQRTEQGDSAMYLCASRGGAITDTQYFGPGTRLTVL.

The chain carries TRBV6-1 and TRBJ1-1; the D gene is possibly TRBD1 (6 bases). Germline lookup yields CDR1 MNHNS and CDR2 SASEGT. The CDR3 has 18 residues. V was clipped by 0 bases and J by 4 bases, with 21 bases between them. The CDR3 DNA sequence: TGTGCCAGCAGTGAAGCCGCAGGCGGGGGCGGGAGTCGCACTGAAGCTTTCTTT. It translates to CASSEAAGGGGSRTEAFF.

The J gene is TRBJ2-7, the V gene TRBV27; 7 bases are shared with TRBD1. This CDR3 is 15 amino acids long. The germline gives CDR1 MNHEY, CDR2 SMNVEV (reference sequence). With 5 bases clipped from V and 2 bases from J, the junction kept 9 bases outside the gene matches. CDR3 sequence reads: CASSVTGVRTYEQYF. The CDR3 coding sequence is TGTGCCAGCAGTGTAACAGGGGTACGGACCTACGAGCAGTACTTC.

The chain couples TRBV15 to TRBJ2-5, with 9 nucleotides matching TRBD2. V was pared by 3 bases and J by 8 bases, with 16 bases of the junction left unmatched. Germline CDR1 reads LNHNV; CDR2 reads YYDKDF (reference sequence). This CDR3 is built from 17 residues. The CDR3 protein is CATSRETGTSHLDTQYF. DNA for the CDR3: TGTGCCACCAGCAGGGAGACCGGGACTAGCCATTTAGATACCCAGTACTTC.

The chain carries TRBV4-3 and TRBJ1-4; D might be TRBD1 (5 bases). The CDR3 runs to 16 residues. Germline V gives CDR1 LGHNA, CDR2 YSLEER. The ends were cut back, 3 bases at V and 7 bases at J, with 18 bases in the middle. CDR3: CASSQAPGLRVEKLFF. The CDR3 coding sequence is TGCGCCAGCAGCCAGGCTCCGGGACTTCGGGTTGAAAAACTGTTTTTT.

J is TRBJ1-6 and V is TRBV7-2, with unresolved D. Germline V gives CDR1 SGHTA, CDR2 FQGNSA. This CDR3 is 15 amino acids long. The ends were cut back, 1 base at V and 7 bases at J, with 11 bases in the middle. The DNA for the CDR3 is TGTGCCAGCAGCTTAGTCCCGGTGGGCAATTCACCCCTCCACTTT. Amino acids: CASSLVPVGNSPLHF. Based on the CDR3 plus reference TRBV7-2 and TRBJ1-6, the full variable domain is GAGVSQSPSNKVTEKGKDVELRCDPISGHTALYWYRQSLGQGLEFLIYFQGNSAPDKSGLPSDRFSAERTGGSVSTLTIQRTQQEDSAVYLCASSLVPVGNSPLHFGNGTRLTVT.

The chain is built from TRBV9 and TRBJ2-1, with D unclear. The CDR3 extends over 11 amino acids. Trimming stripped 1 base from V and 8 bases from J, with 4 bases between. Per the germline V gene, CDR1 is SGDLS and CDR2 is YYNGEE. Here the CDR3 reads CASSVSHEQFF. The CDR3 coding sequence is TGTGCCAGCAGCGTAAGCCATGAGCAGTTCTTC.

The chain uses TRBV7-9 and TRBJ1-6; TRBD1 matches 7 bases. Germline V gene sequence: CDR1 SEHNR, CDR2 FQNEAQ (reference sequence). This CDR3 contains 15 residues. V lost 1 base, J lost 5 bases, and 2 bases stayed unmatched. DNA for the CDR3: TGTGCCAGCAGCTTAGGACAGGGAAATAATTCACCCCTCCACTTT. It is translated as CASSLGQGNNSPLHF. Full variable domain (remainder filled in from reference TRBV7-9 and TRBJ1-6): DTGVSQNPRHKITKRGQNVTFRCDPISEHNRLYWYRQTLGQGPEFLTYFQNEAQLEKSRLLSDRFSAERPKGSFSTLEIQRTEQGDSAMYLCASSLGQGNNSPLHFGNGTRLTVT.

The rearrangement links TRBV7-2 to TRBJ1-3, with TRBD1 identical over 8 bases. In germline, CDR1 is SGHTA, CDR2 FQGNSA. With 5 bases clipped from V and 2 bases from J, the junction kept 5 bases outside the gene matches. The CDR3 has 15 residues. The CDR3 is CASSIDRGPGNTIYF. As DNA, the CDR3 is TGTGCCAGCAGCATAGACAGGGGCCCTGGAAACACCATATATTTT.